Listed here is a single TCR beta chain. TCRdb's copy holds only in-frame clones and misses some; the assay was immunoSEQ multiplex PCR. The sample has around 230,000 clones, 70% to 90% seen once. This sample was included in a study of blood T cell repertoires in COVID-19. Study details: The cDNA or gDNA used as material had been derived from T cells, B-cell-depleted T cells, or PBMCs.

V gave up 2 bases and J gave up 15 bases, with 17 bases separating them. CDR1 is ENHRY, CDR2 SYGVKD, per germline. The CDR3 contains 13 residues. The specimen sequenced was peripheral blood. The sequence was collected from a woman aged 70 to 79 with active or convalescent COVID-19. The rearrangement joins TRBV10-3 to TRBJ2-1, with D unresolved. Here the CDR3 reads CAISEPMQSSWFF. CDR3 sequence (DNA): TGTGCCATCAGTGAGCCGATGCAATCAAGCTGGTTCTTC.